A selection of T cell receptor beta chains follows, all from one sample in a study of beta chain features in type 1 diabetes. Profiling relied on immunoSEQ multiplex PCR, and the TCRdb table lists in-frame clones only, not all of them. The repertoire holds some 270,000 clones, with roughly 8% as singletons. Sequencing used central memory CD4+ T cells from blood. The receptors shown here come from a woman under 30 in good health. CDR3s include the opening cysteine and the closing phenylalanine or tryptophan. D genes are given only for firm matches. The listing skips clone size in some rows; elsewhere it reads once, few, many or a size class.

v_call	clone_size	j_call	d_call	cdr3_nt	cdr3_aa
TRBV5-1	few	TRBJ1-3	NA	TGCGCCAGCAGCTTGGGGTTAACACCCGGAAACACCATATATTTT	CASSLGLTPGNTIYF
TRBV19	few	TRBJ1-5	NA	TGTGCCAGTAATGATCCAGGGGTCAATCAGCCCCAGCATTTT	CASNDPGVNQPQHF
TRBV4-2	NA	TRBJ2-3	TRBD1	TGTGCCAGCAGGGAAATGGGCAGGGGGAGCACAGATACGCAGTATTTT	CASREMGRGSTDTQYF
TRBV4-3	many	TRBJ2-1	TRBD2	TGCGCCAGCAGCCAAGGACTAGCGGGATTGGATGAGCAGTTCTTC	CASSQGLAGLDEQFF
TRBV25-1	few	TRBJ1-1	NA	TGTGCCAGCCTCATTAACACTGAAGCTTTCTTT	CASLINTEAFF
TRBV7-2	few	TRBJ2-3	NA	TGTGCCAGCAGCCGTGGAAGGGGTTCCACAGATACGCAGTATTTT	CASSRGRGSTDTQYF
TRBV5-1	few	TRBJ1-2	NA	TGCGCCAGCAGCTTGTTTTCGGGGCGGGGCTACACCTTC	CASSLFSGRGYTF
TRBV7-2	NA	TRBJ2-7	TRBD1	TGTGCCAGCAGTACCGGGACAGGTGTGGACGAGCAGTACTTC	CASSTGTGVDEQYF
TRBV27	few	TRBJ2-4	NA	TGTGCCAGCAGTTCAAACCTTAGACACGGCCTAGCCAAAAACATTCAGTACTTC	CASSSNLRHGLAKNIQYF
TRBV4-3	few	TRBJ1-1	NA	TGCGCCAGCAGCCAGCTGGGCTCGAACACTGAAGCTTTCTTT	CASSQLGSNTEAFF
TRBV7-8	NA	TRBJ1-5	NA	TGTGCCAGCAGCTTAGTGGAGAGAACCTATCAGCCCCAGCATTTT	CASSLVERTYQPQHF
TRBV18	NA	TRBJ1-2	NA	TGTGCCAGCTCCCAGGGACAAAACTATGGCTACACCTTC	CASSQGQNYGYTF
TRBV2	few	TRBJ2-5	NA	TGTGCCAGCAGTGAGCGCGGGGTAGAGACCCAGTACTTC	CASSERGVETQYF
TRBV6-5	few	TRBJ1-5	TRBD1	TGTGCCAGCAGTACAGGGGGGGGAGTCAATCAGCCCCAGCATTTT	CASSTGGGVNQPQHF
TRBV4-1	NA	TRBJ2-7	TRBD2	TGCGCCAGCAGTCTTCTAAGCGGGAGGGCAGGGCCGCACGAGCAGTACTTC	CASSLLSGRAGPHEQYF
TRBV10-3	many	TRBJ2-3	TRBD1	TGTGCCATCTCTACCCAGGGGGTGACAGATACGCAGTATTTT	CAISTQGVTDTQYF
TRBV9	NA	TRBJ2-1	TRBD2	TGTGCCAGCAGCGCTCGTAGCGGGAGGGTTGCAAATGAGCAGTTCTTC	CASSARSGRVANEQFF
TRBV11-1	NA	TRBJ2-3	NA	TGTGCCAGCAGCTCTTCAGATACGCAGTATTTT	CASSSSDTQYF
TRBV4-1	once	TRBJ1-1	NA	TGTGCCAGCAGCCAAGGTATCGCAGGTCGAGGAACTGAAGCTTTCTTT	CASSQGIAGRGTEAFF
TRBV7-2	NA	TRBJ2-2	TRBD1	TGTGCCAGCAGCCCCGGGACAGCGAACACCGGGGAGCTGTTTTTT	CASSPGTANTGELFF
TRBV2	NA	TRBJ1-1	TRBD1	TGTGCCATACAGGGGAGGAACACTGAAGCTTTCTTT	CAIQGRNTEAFF
TRBV4-2	few	TRBJ1-4	NA	TGTGCCAGCAGCCAAGAGCGGCACCTCGCCGGGGAAAAACTGTTTTTT	CASSQERHLAGEKLFF
TRBV6-1	many	TRBJ2-5	TRBD2	TGTGCCACATCTCCCGGGGGCGGGAGGGAGACCCAGTACTTC	CATSPGGGRETQYF
TRBV5-1	many	TRBJ2-5	NA	TGCGCCAGCAGCTTGGGGGCTGAGGAGACCCAGTACTTC	CASSLGAEETQYF
TRBV6-1	once	TRBJ2-2	TRBD2	TGTGCCAGCAGTAGCGGGAGGAGCACCGGGGAGCTGTTTTTT	CASSSGRSTGELFF
TRBV6-1	NA	TRBJ2-1	NA	TGTGCCAGCAGGGCGAGGGGGGACAATGAGCAGTTCTTC	CASRARGDNEQFF
TRBV7-9	few	TRBJ1-4	NA	TGTGCCAGCGCTCCAGGGCTTACAACTAATGAAAAACTGTTTTTT	CASAPGLTTNEKLFF
TRBV7-2	few	TRBJ2-3	NA	TGTGCCAGCAGCTTAGGAGGGATCACAGATACGCAGTATTTT	CASSLGGITDTQYF
TRBV30	few	TRBJ2-2	NA	TGTGCCGAGGGAGACTGGAACACCGGGGAGCTGTTTTTT	CAEGDWNTGELFF
TRBV4-3	NA	TRBJ1-1	TRBD1	TGCGCCAGCAGCCAAGGGGGACAGGGTAGCACTGAAGCTTTCTTT	CASSQGGQGSTEAFF
TRBV10-1	NA	TRBJ2-5	TRBD2	TGCGCCAGCAGTGAGGCAGATAGCGGGAGAGGAGCAGAGACCCAGTACTTC	CASSEADSGRGAETQYF
TRBV28	few	TRBJ1-5	TRBD1	TGTGCCAGCTTACAGGGGACTAGCAATCAGCCCCAGCATTTT	CASLQGTSNQPQHF
TRBV4-3	NA	TRBJ1-3	TRBD1	TGCGCCAGCAGCCAATCACAGGGGGCGTGGGGAAACACCATATATTTT	CASSQSQGAWGNTIYF
TRBV11-2	NA	TRBJ2-1	TRBD2	TGTGCCAGCAGCCAACTAGCGGGGGGGAGGAATGAGCAGTTCTTC	CASSQLAGGRNEQFF
TRBV30	many	TRBJ2-1	NA	TGTGCCTGGAGTTTCGGAGGCGAGCAGTTCTTC	CAWSFGGEQFF
TRBV5-4	many	TRBJ2-7	NA	TGTGCCAGCAGCCGGCGGAACTCCTACGAGCAGTACTTC	CASSRRNSYEQYF
TRBV28	NA	TRBJ1-2	NA	TGTGCCATTACGGCGCAGCGGGGCTACACCTTC	CAITAQRGYTF
TRBV11-3	few	TRBJ2-3	NA	TGTGCCAGCAGCTTGGCGGGTTGGGACCATAGCACAGATACGCAGTATTTT	CASSLAGWDHSTDTQYF
TRBV7-2	NA	TRBJ1-3	NA	TGTGCCAGCAGCTTAGACCGGGACGCCTATGGAAACACCATATATTTT	CASSLDRDAYGNTIYF
TRBV5-1	few	TRBJ1-5	TRBD1	TGCGCCAGCAGGCCCGGGACAGGGGCGGGACAGCCCCAGCATTTT	CASRPGTGAGQPQHF
TRBV7-2	few	TRBJ2-3	TRBD1	TGTGCCAGCAGCCTGGCAGGGGGCGCGGTAGATACGCAGTATTTT	CASSLAGGAVDTQYF
TRBV14	NA	TRBJ1-1	NA	TGTGCCAGCAGCCAAGGCTCCGGGGGGAAGACTGAAGCTTTCTTT	CASSQGSGGKTEAFF
TRBV7-8	NA	TRBJ1-2	NA	TGTGCCAGCACCCCGGAGCTAAACTATGGCTACACCTTC	CASTPELNYGYTF
TRBV15	few	TRBJ1-1	NA	TGTGCCACCAGCAGAGGGGGGGTGAACACTGAAGCTTTCTTT	CATSRGGVNTEAFF
TRBV5-6	few	TRBJ1-2	NA	TGTGCCAGCAGCTCTCTAGGGAGCTATGGCTACACCTTC	CASSSLGSYGYTF